This T cell receptor (beta chain) was identified in a study of blood T cell repertoires in COVID-19. Profiled with immunoSEQ multiplex PCR; TCRdb holds only in-frame clones, not every one. The data hold approximately 60,000 clones, with around 87% observed a single time. Germline CDR1 reads SGHAT; CDR2 reads FQNNGV. The CDR3 has 15 residues. The V gene lost 5 bases and the J gene lost 4 bases, with 14 bases spanning the gap. This receptor was identified in a man between 60 and 75 years old with active or convalescent COVID-19. The specimen sequenced was peripheral blood. V usage is TRBV11-2 and J usage is TRBJ2-2, with D possibly TRBD2 on 6 matching bases. CDR3 amino acids: CASSPGLTITGELFF. CDR3 nucleotide sequence: TGTGCCAGCAGCCCGGGACTCACTATCACCGGGGAGCTGTTTTTT. The whole variable domain, remainder taken from reference TRBV11-2 and TRBJ2-2, is EAGVAQSPRYKIIEKRQSVAFWCNPISGHATLYWYQQILGQGPKLLIQFQNNGVVDDSQLPKDRFSAERLKGVDSTLKIQPAKLEDSAVYLCASSPGLTITGELFFGEGSRLTVL.